This record covers a single TCR beta chain. This clone was seen repeatedly, ten times or more. No antigen is known for it. The CDR3 end falls 3 residues outside the read, so it is completed with the germline J gene. The sample is drawn from a study of T cell clonality in common variable immunodeficiency (dated by TCRdb to between 2014 and 2016). Most of the CVID patients and most of the healthy controls were of Caucasian heritage. Heparinized peripheral whole blood samples of roughly 5 to 8 ml were obtained from each donor. Genomic DNA from adults with common variable immune deficiency (CVID) and from healthy adult controls was used to sequence TCRbeta CDR3 repertoires. The control group was made up of roughly 22 healthy adult volunteers (about ten male and around twelve female) whose ages ranged from roughly 23 to 70 years, with a mean age of roughly 33. Diluted blood was density-centrifuged over Hypaque 1077 or Ficoll-Paque to isolate peripheral blood mononuclear cells. Unsorted mononuclear cells served as the source of genomic DNA, which was extracted either by Qiagen column purification or by a centrifugation-based method.

CVID samples and control samples contributed equivalent amounts of genomic DNA as sequencing input. For every sample, a 60 bp segment covering the rearranged TCRbeta CDR3 region was amplified and then sequenced. TCRbeta amplification used the immunoSEQ assay, a bias-corrected multiplex PCR with high-throughput sequencing. Regarding the original processing steps: Each unique nucleotide sequence was treated as a clone and annotated with V, D and J genes, copy number and frequency. Sequences were labeled productive if in frame, and non-productive if out of frame or containing stop codons. As previously described, Shannon's entropy was used to calculate clonality. The predicted amino acid sequences of productive clones were used to derive mean CDR3 Kyte-Doolittle hydropathy. Scaled V gene usage was hierarchically clustered using Manhattan distance and complete linkage with the R hclust function. Sharing of clones by CDR3 amino acid sequence was evaluated by resampling 12 repertoires per group over 100 rounds. The repertoires were screened for approximately 63 published EBV-specific TCRbeta sequences and around 240 published CMV-specific TCRbeta sequences. After a couple of CVID samples that produced fewer than 10,000 sequences were dropped from the analysis, 42 CVID repertoires remained. As stored in TCRdb, this immuneACCESS dataset retains in-frame rearrangements with V and J assigned. A fraction of the clones does not appear; measured against another copy, unresolved V genes explain less than half of the discrepancy, and the remainder lacks a known reason. V and J calls plus clone size are reproduced from that table; the DNA served to infer D and trimming. The sample features some 53,000 clones, and none is a singleton. Of the sample, roughly 3.4% is held by the ten largest clones.

V is pruned by 7 bases and J by 2 bases, leaving 5 bases of the junction without a gene match. There are 15 amino acids in the CDR3, from cysteine to phenylalanine inclusive. Part of the CDR3 DNA is given, 36 bases translated from base 1. CDR1 and CDR2 were assigned from the germline V gene as ENHRY and SYGVKD. The study at large found these results: Differences among patients in the CVID cohort limited the correlations between repertoire features and clinical complications. Fewer TCRbeta clones were shared among CVID subjects than among healthy controls (p < 0.0001). The authors noted that sequencing repertoires of T cell subpopulations would be needed to clarify what caused the increased clonality in CVID. Even though DNA input was the same, control samples had an average of about 80,000 unique sequences each, compared with roughly 32,000 in CVID samples. Compared with healthy controls, CVID subjects showed increased TCRbeta clonality (t-test p = 0.018), a feature most characteristic of about a third of subjects. Reportedly, TCRbeta sequences from CVID had fewer deletions and N-nucleotide insertions, and highly modified clones with 13 or more V deletions were absent from CVID.

The sequence was collected from a person aged 18 to 75 in good health. Sequencing used peripheral blood mononuclear cells. The receptor chain draws on TRBV10-3 and TRBJ2-2; 9 junctional bases match TRBD2. The CDR3 is CAINVAGVNTGELFF. The part of the CDR3 DNA that was read is TGTGCCATCAATGTAGCGGGAGTCAACACCGGGGAG.